This is a list of T cell receptor beta chains from one sample in a study of T cell repertoires in cytomegalovirus infection. A single record per CDR3 protein comes from TCRdb applying MiXCR to the reads. The data contain roughly 720,000 distinct CDR3 sequences, approximately 40% of them seen just once; the ten biggest clones take up about 2.8%. The sample comprised PBMCs. The source of these receptors is a human donor in good health (CMV status not recorded). Some clones in this sample may be carry-over from other donors' samples. Each CDR3 is given with its conserved first and last residue. The D gene is left open where the match is weak. For some rows the clone size is stated as once, few or many, or as a class when expanded; others skip it.

length	V	J	D	size	DNA	CDR3
16	TRBV28	TRBJ2-6	NA	NA	TGTGCCAGCAGTTTATCCCGGCCATCTGGGGCCAACGTCCTGACTTTC	CASSLSRPSGANVLTF
12	TRBV7-3	TRBJ2-3	NA	few	TGTGCCAGCAGCTCGGACAGATATACGCAGTATTTT	CASSSDRYTQYF
14	TRBV11-2	TRBJ1-2	NA	few	TGTGCCAGCAGCTTAGTCGGCGGTCTTCCTGGCTACACCTTC	CASSLVGGLPGYTF
15	TRBV19	TRBJ1-1	NA	NA	TGTGCCAGTAGTATCTCCCGCGGGGGGAACACTGAAGCTTTCTTT	CASSISRGGNTEAFF
13	TRBV10-3	TRBJ2-3	NA	NA	TGTGCCATCAGTGAGGACCGGGCAGATACGCAGTATTTT	CAISEDRADTQYF
13	TRBV2	TRBJ1-6	NA	NA	TGTGCCAGCAGTGAACACAGGAATTCACCCCTCCACTTT	CASSEHRNSPLHF
15	TRBV12-3/TRBV12-4	TRBJ2-1	NA	few	TGTGCCAGCAGTTTACTCCGGCGATCCCCCAATGAGCAGTTCTTC	CASSLLRRSPNEQFF
16	TRBV27	TRBJ2-7	TRBD1	NA	TGTGCCAGCAGTTTACTCCGAGACAGGGGCTATGCCGAGCAGTACTTC	CASSLLRDRGYAEQYF
15	TRBV20-1	TRBJ2-5	TRBD1	NA	TGCAGTGCTAGAGCCCGGACAGGGAGCCAAGAGACCCAGTACTTC	CSARARTGSQETQYF
18	TRBV12-3/TRBV12-4	TRBJ2-2	NA	NA	TGTGCCAGCAGCCATCGGACAGGGAGGGAGAGGCATCCCGGGGAGCTGTTTTTT	CASSHRTGRERHPGELFF
14	TRBV20-1	TRBJ2-5	NA	NA	TGCAGTACTAGCCTGGGACACTTACAAGAGTCCCAGTACTTC	CSTSLGHLQESQYF
15	TRBV6-5	TRBJ1-5	NA	few	TGTGCCAGCAGTTACTCGTACAGGGAGGGTCAGCCCCAGCATTTT	CASSYSYREGQPQHF
14	TRBV20-1	TRBJ1-5	TRBD1	NA	TGCAGTGCGTCGAGGGACAGGGGATATCAGCCCCAGCATTTT	CSASRDRGYQPQHF
15	TRBV5-6	TRBJ1-4	NA	NA	TGTGCCAGCAGCTTGTCCGGGACAAGAAATGAAAAACTGTTTTTT	CASSLSGTRNEKLFF
13	TRBV7-6	TRBJ2-7	NA	NA	TGTGCCAGAAGCTTAAGCAAACCGCTCGAGCAGTACTTC	CARSLSKPLEQYF
14	TRBV24-1	TRBJ1-1	NA	NA	TGTGCCACCAGTGACGCAGTCCAGGGCGATCCGGCTTTCTTT	CATSDAVQGDPAFF
16	TRBV4-2	TRBJ1-4	TRBD1	few	TGTGCCAGCAGCCGACAATTCGGGACAGGGGATGAAAAACTGTTTTTT	CASSRQFGTGDEKLFF
14	TRBV14	TRBJ2-1	NA	NA	TGTGCCAGCAGCCAACCTACAGGAGGGCGTGAGCAGTTCTTC	CASSQPTGGREQFF